This is a list of T cell receptor beta chains from one sample in a study of T cell responses to AZD1222 COVID-19 vaccine. Using immunoSEQ multiplex PCR, the repertoire was profiled, and TCRdb retains in-frame clones only, with some absent. The sample holds tens of thousands of clones, roughly four fifths seen once. This sample comprised peripheral blood, obtained 28 days after the second AZD1222 dose. These receptor sequences come from an adult who received the AZD1222 COVID-19 vaccine. Both conserved end residues are part of each CDR3. A D gene is named only where the DNA matches it firmly. For some rows the clone size is stated as once, few or many, or as a class when expanded; others skip it.

CDR3 length: 14
J gene: TRBJ2-7
D gene: NA
V gene: TRBV18
clone size: NA
CDR3 DNA: TGTGCCAGCTCACTCACCCCGTTATCCTACGAGCAGTACTTC
CDR3 protein: CASSLTPLSYEQYF

CDR3 length: 14
J gene: TRBJ1-1
D gene: NA
V gene: TRBV9
clone size: NA
CDR3 DNA: TGTGCCAGCAGCGTAGTACCAGCGATGACTGAGGCTTTCTTT
CDR3 protein: CASSVVPAMTEAFF

CDR3 length: 15
J gene: TRBJ2-5
D gene: TRBD2
V gene: TRBV7-2
clone size: NA
CDR3 DNA: TGTGCCAGCAGCCGGACTAGCGGGGCCCAAGAGACCCAGTACTTC
CDR3 protein: CASSRTSGAQETQYF

CDR3 length: 14
J gene: TRBJ2-1
D gene: TRBD2
V gene: TRBV6-5
clone size: NA
CDR3 DNA: TGTGCCACCCAATGGAGGGAGGGGTACAATGAGCAGTTCTTC
CDR3 protein: CATQWREGYNEQFF

CDR3 length: 14
J gene: TRBJ2-7
D gene: NA
V gene: TRBV2
clone size: NA
CDR3 DNA: TGTGCCAGCAAACCCGCCCCCTCGATGTACGAGCAGTACTTC
CDR3 protein: CASKPAPSMYEQYF

CDR3 length: 12
J gene: TRBJ1-1
D gene: NA
V gene: TRBV12-3/TRBV12-4
clone size: NA
CDR3 DNA: TGTGCCAGCAGTCCCCGGTGGGCTGAAGCTTTCTTT
CDR3 protein: CASSPRWAEAFF

CDR3 length: 15
J gene: TRBJ1-3
D gene: NA
V gene: TRBV5-1
clone size: few
CDR3 DNA: TGCGCCAGCAGCTTGGATCCGGGAACTGGAAACACCATATATTTT
CDR3 protein: CASSLDPGTGNTIYF

CDR3 length: 14
J gene: TRBJ2-1
D gene: NA
V gene: TRBV20-1
clone size: NA
CDR3 DNA: TGCAGTGCTAGTATGGCAGGGCCAGGCAATGAGCAGTTCTTC
CDR3 protein: CSASMAGPGNEQFF

CDR3 length: 14
J gene: TRBJ2-5
D gene: NA
V gene: TRBV5-1
clone size: NA
CDR3 DNA: TGCGCCAGCAGCCCGTACGGCAGAATACAGACCCAGTACTTC
CDR3 protein: CASSPYGRIQTQYF

CDR3 length: 14
J gene: TRBJ1-2
D gene: NA
V gene: TRBV7-9
clone size: few
CDR3 DNA: TGTGCCAGCAGCGTTCCGGGATCTAACTATGGCTACACCTTC
CDR3 protein: CASSVPGSNYGYTF

CDR3 length: 16
J gene: TRBJ1-3
D gene: TRBD1
V gene: TRBV11-3
clone size: few
CDR3 DNA: TGTGCCAGCAGCCGACCTGGACAGGGGGCGAGAAACACCATATATTTT
CDR3 protein: CASSRPGQGARNTIYF

CDR3 length: 19
J gene: TRBJ2-4
D gene: TRBD2
V gene: TRBV4-2
clone size: NA
CDR3 DNA: TGTGCCAGCAGCCATTTGACCGGGACTAGCGTCCTAGCCAAAAACATTCAGTACTTC
CDR3 protein: CASSHLTGTSVLAKNIQYF

CDR3 length: 12
J gene: TRBJ2-7
D gene: NA
V gene: TRBV19
clone size: NA
CDR3 DNA: TGTGCCAGTGCGGAGGGCCCCTACGAGCAGTACTTC
CDR3 protein: CASAEGPYEQYF

CDR3 length: 15
J gene: TRBJ2-1
D gene: NA
V gene: TRBV6-5
clone size: once
CDR3 DNA: TGTGCCAGCAGGGGTAACAGGGAAGCCTACAATGAGCAGTTCTTC
CDR3 protein: CASRGNREAYNEQFF

CDR3 length: 18
J gene: TRBJ2-7
D gene: NA
V gene: TRBV5-1
clone size: NA
CDR3 DNA: TGCGCCAGCAGCTTGTCGGGGTCCAGGTCAGGGGGGCACTACGAGCAGTACTTC
CDR3 protein: CASSLSGSRSGGHYEQYF

CDR3 length: 16
J gene: TRBJ2-3
D gene: NA
V gene: TRBV2
clone size: NA
CDR3 DNA: TGTGCCAGCAGTGACTTGGGGACGGGATACACAGATACGCAGTATTTT
CDR3 protein: CASSDLGTGYTDTQYF

CDR3 length: 14
J gene: TRBJ1-4
D gene: NA
V gene: TRBV19
clone size: NA
CDR3 DNA: TGTGCCAGTGATGGAGGGGCAACTAATGAAAAACTGTTTTTT
CDR3 protein: CASDGGATNEKLFF